Listed below are T cell receptor beta chains from one sample, sequenced in a study of cytotoxic CD8 clonotypes in ibrutinib-treated CLL. Repertoires were generated with immunoSEQ multiplex PCR, while TCRdb's copy carries only in-frame clones and drops some. The table records roughly 180,000 clones, under 90% of them present only once. This material consisted of PBMCs, taken after 24 months of ibrutinib treatment. The receptors here all came from a human donor with chronic lymphocytic leukemia. Both conserved end residues are part of each CDR3. D genes are given only for firm matches. Expanded clones are given a class, and other clones once, few, many or no size at all.

J gene,V gene,clone size,D gene,CDR3 DNA,CDR3 protein
TRBJ2-3,TRBV7-2,NA,NA,TGTGCCAGCAGCTTAGGACCACCCTGGGGCACAGATACGCAGTATTTT,CASSLGPPWGTDTQYF
TRBJ2-1,TRBV2,NA,TRBD2,TGTGCCAGCAGAAGGACTAGCGGGGGGGCAGATGAGCAGTTCTTC,CASRRTSGGADEQFF
TRBJ2-5,TRBV5-1,NA,TRBD1,TGCGCCAGCAGCCAGCAAAGACGGGACAGGGGGCCTGAGACCCAGTACTTC,CASSQQRRDRGPETQYF
TRBJ2-5,TRBV6-6,NA,TRBD1,TGTGCCAGCAGTTACTCCGGACAGGGAAGGAGGGAGACCCAGTACTTC,CASSYSGQGRRETQYF
TRBJ2-7,TRBV7-2,NA,NA,TGTGCCAGCAGCCACGGCGGCGAGCAGTACTTC,CASSHGGEQYF
TRBJ1-3,TRBV5-1,NA,NA,TGCGCCAGCAGCTTACAGCAGGATGGAAACACCATATATTTT,CASSLQQDGNTIYF
TRBJ1-1,TRBV18,NA,TRBD1,TGTGCCAGCTCCCCAGGGACAGTCGAGGAAGCTTTCTTT,CASSPGTVEEAFF
TRBJ2-5,TRBV10-3,NA,NA,TGTGCCATCAGTCACCGGGACCCGTCCCAAGAGACCCAGTACTTC,CAISHRDPSQETQYF
TRBJ2-3,TRBV18,NA,NA,TGTGCCAGCTCACCATTTAGCGCCGCAGGGGGCACAGATACGCAGTATTTT,CASSPFSAAGGTDTQYF
TRBJ1-1,TRBV7-2,NA,TRBD1,TGTGCCAGCAGCTTAGGGAGGGGGCTGGCTTTCTTT,CASSLGRGLAFF
TRBJ1-2,TRBV29-1,NA,NA,TGCAGCGATCGGGCTAACTATGGCTACACCTTC,CSDRANYGYTF
TRBJ1-1,TRBV4-1,NA,NA,TGCGCCAGCAGCCAAGGTCTCGAAGCTTTCTTT,CASSQGLEAFF
TRBJ2-1,TRBV9,NA,NA,TGTGCCAGCAGCGTAGGAGACACATACAATGAGCAGTTCTTC,CASSVGDTYNEQFF
TRBJ1-3,TRBV15,NA,TRBD1,TGTGCCACCAGCACAACAGGGGGAGGAAACACCATATATTTT,CATSTTGGGNTIYF
TRBJ2-2,TRBV19,once,TRBD1,TGTGCCAGTAGTGACAGGGCCAACACCGGGGAGCTGTTTTTT,CASSDRANTGELFF
TRBJ2-5,TRBV2,NA,NA,TGTGCCAGCACCATACACTTCCGGGGGGAGACCCAGTACTTC,CASTIHFRGETQYF
TRBJ2-6,TRBV7-8,once,NA,TGTGCCAGCATCAATTCCGCCGTCTCTGGGGCCAACGTCCTGACTTTC,CASINSAVSGANVLTF
TRBJ1-3,TRBV7-8,NA,NA,TGTGCCAGCAGCTTAACGGGCTCTGGAAACACCATATATTTT,CASSLTGSGNTIYF
TRBJ2-7,TRBV7-8,NA,NA,TGTGCCAGCAGCTTAGCGCGGGTTAGTGACCTCGAGGGCGCCTACGAGCAGTACTTC,CASSLARVSDLEGAYEQYF
TRBJ2-2,TRBV6-1,NA,NA,TGTGCCAGCAAGAGCTCTGGGGGAGGCGGGGAGCTGTTTTTT,CASKSSGGGGELFF
TRBJ1-4,TRBV30,NA,TRBD1,TGTGCCTGGAGTTCAGGGGGTGTCGGTAATGAAAAACTGTTTTTT,CAWSSGGVGNEKLFF
TRBJ1-1,TRBV11-2,NA,TRBD1,TGTGCCAGCAGAGGACAGGGGAACACTGAAGCTTTCTTT,CASRGQGNTEAFF
TRBJ1-1,TRBV19,NA,NA,TGTGCCAGTAGTTACGGACGGCAGAACACTGAAGCTTTCTTT,CASSYGRQNTEAFF
TRBJ2-7,TRBV25-1,once,NA,TGTGCCAGCAGTGAATTAGGTTACGAGCAGTACTTC,CASSELGYEQYF
TRBJ2-7,TRBV5-1,many,NA,TGCGCCAGCAGCTTGGTCGTGGATTCCTACGAGCAGTACTTC,CASSLVVDSYEQYF
TRBJ1-5,TRBV19,once,TRBD1,TGTGCCAGTCGGACAGGGGTCGGTCAGCCCCAGCATTTT,CASRTGVGQPQHF
TRBJ2-1,TRBV7-2,NA,TRBD2,TGTGCCAGCAGCTTAGCGGGAGGGCCGGGGGATGAGCAGTTCTTC,CASSLAGGPGDEQFF
TRBJ2-2,TRBV28,NA,TRBD2,TGTGCCAGCAGTTCCCCGGGAGGTCGGATCGGGGAGCTGTTTTTT,CASSSPGGRIGELFF
TRBJ2-3,TRBV2,NA,NA,TGTGCCAGCTTACTAGCCCTCAACCAAGATACGCAGTATTTT,CASLLALNQDTQYF
TRBJ1-5,TRBV6-1,few,NA,TGTGCCAGCAGTGACAGGGTCACGCCCCAGCATTTT,CASSDRVTPQHF
TRBJ1-2,TRBV5-8,NA,NA,TGTGCCAGCAGCTGGGGCCCGGGGGACTATGGCTACACCTTC,CASSWGPGDYGYTF
TRBJ2-5,TRBV5-4,NA,TRBD2,TGTGCCAGCAGCTCGACAGGTAGCGGGAGTTTGAGAGAGACCCAGTACTTC,CASSSTGSGSLRETQYF
TRBJ2-1,TRBV6-6,NA,TRBD1,TGTGCCAGCAGGCAAACCGGGACAGATAACAATGAGCAGTTCTTC,CASRQTGTDNNEQFF
TRBJ2-3,TRBV4-1,NA,NA,TGCGCCAGCAGCCAAGGCTGGAGCACAGATACGCAGTATTTT,CASSQGWSTDTQYF
TRBJ1-2,TRBV30,NA,NA,TGTGCCTGGAGTGTAGATAGGTTGACAGACTATGGCTACACCTTC,CAWSVDRLTDYGYTF
TRBJ2-2,TRBV7-2,NA,TRBD2,TGTGCCAGCAGCTTCCGACTAGCGGGATCCGGGGAGCTGTTTTTT,CASSFRLAGSGELFF
TRBJ1-4,TRBV30,NA,NA,TGTGCCCTCGGGGGCTGGCGTGCGGGTAATGAAAAACTGTTTTTT,CALGGWRAGNEKLFF
TRBJ2-7,TRBV19,NA,NA,TGTGCCAGTAGCGGCACTAGCTACGAGCAGTACTTC,CASSGTSYEQYF
TRBJ2-1,TRBV29-1,NA,TRBD1,TGCAGCGTTGAAGCCCGGGACAGGGGGGCCCGTCTTGGCGGGATATACAATGAGCAGTTCTTC,CSVEARDRGARLGGIYNEQFF
TRBJ1-2,TRBV6-5,NA,NA,TGTGCCAGCAGTTACCGGGACCTGAGATATGGCTACACCTTC,CASSYRDLRYGYTF
TRBJ1-6,TRBV14,NA,TRBD1,TGTGCCAGCAGCTCCAGGACAGGCTATAATTCACCCCTCCACTTT,CASSSRTGYNSPLHF
TRBJ1-6,TRBV18,once,NA,TGTGCCAGCTCACAATTGGACAGTTATAATTCACCCCTCCACTTT,CASSQLDSYNSPLHF
TRBJ2-4,TRBV9,NA,NA,TGTGCCAGCAGCGTCCGGGACACCTTATTAGCCAAAAACATTCAGTACTTC,CASSVRDTLLAKNIQYF
TRBJ2-5,TRBV6-6,NA,TRBD1,TGTGCCAGCAGGCGACAGGGCTCTCAGTCTGAGACCCAGTACTTC,CASRRQGSQSETQYF
TRBJ1-4,TRBV5-5,NA,NA,TGTGCCAGCAGCTTGGTCCTGGGGATAGGGGAAAAACTGTTTTTT,CASSLVLGIGEKLFF
TRBJ1-2,TRBV29-1,NA,TRBD1,TGCAGGGTAGACAGGGGCGAGGACTATGGCTACACCTTC,CRVDRGEDYGYTF
TRBJ1-5,TRBV6-1,NA,TRBD1,TGTGCCAGCAGGGGGAGGGACAGGCTTGGGGAGCCCCAGCATTTT,CASRGRDRLGEPQHF
TRBJ1-3,TRBV19,NA,NA,TGTGCCAGCAGAAGGGTTATTGGTATCGGATCCGGCTCTGGAAACACCATATATTTT,CASRRVIGIGSGSGNTIYF
TRBJ1-5,TRBV30,once,TRBD1,TGTGCCTGGAGGGGGCAGGGACAGTCGTTCTATCAGCCCCAGCATTTT,CAWRGQGQSFYQPQHF
TRBJ2-1,TRBV5-1,NA,TRBD1,TGCGCCAGCAGCTTGGTGGGACAGCTATCCTACAATGAGCAGTTCTTC,CASSLVGQLSYNEQFF
TRBJ1-2,TRBV5-1,NA,TRBD1,TGCGCCAGCAGCCCGTGGACAGGGGGAAGCTATGGCTACACCTTC,CASSPWTGGSYGYTF
TRBJ2-6,TRBV19,NA,TRBD2,TGTGCCAGTAGGCCCAGGGGTAGCGGGAGGTCTGGGGCCAACGTCCTGACTTTC,CASRPRGSGRSGANVLTF